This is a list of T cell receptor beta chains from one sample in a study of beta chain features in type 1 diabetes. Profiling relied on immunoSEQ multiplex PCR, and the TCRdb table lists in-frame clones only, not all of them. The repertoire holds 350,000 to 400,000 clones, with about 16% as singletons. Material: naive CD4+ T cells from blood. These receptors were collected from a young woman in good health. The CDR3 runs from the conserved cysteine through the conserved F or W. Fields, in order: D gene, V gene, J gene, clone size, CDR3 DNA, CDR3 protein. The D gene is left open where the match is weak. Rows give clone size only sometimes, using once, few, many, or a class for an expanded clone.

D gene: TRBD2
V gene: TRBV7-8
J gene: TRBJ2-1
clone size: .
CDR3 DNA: TGTGCCAGCAGCTTAGCGGGAGGGATCAATGAGCAGTTCTTC
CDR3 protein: CASSLAGGINEQFF

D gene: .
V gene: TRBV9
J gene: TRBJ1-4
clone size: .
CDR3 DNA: TGTGCCAGCAGCGAACTACAGGGCTCCAATGAAAAACTGTTTTTT
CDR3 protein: CASSELQGSNEKLFF

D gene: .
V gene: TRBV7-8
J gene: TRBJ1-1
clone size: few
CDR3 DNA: TGTGCCAGCAGCTTAGACAGGAACACTGAAGCTTTCTTT
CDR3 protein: CASSLDRNTEAFF

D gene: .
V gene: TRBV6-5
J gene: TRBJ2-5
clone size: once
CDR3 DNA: TGTGCCAGCGGGCTCGGGAGAAATCCTCTAGAGACCCAGTACTTC
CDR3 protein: CASGLGRNPLETQYF

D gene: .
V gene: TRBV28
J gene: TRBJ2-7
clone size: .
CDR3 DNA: TGTGCCAGTCTAGAGGGGGGCGACAGGGACTACGAGCAGTACTTC
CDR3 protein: CASLEGGDRDYEQYF

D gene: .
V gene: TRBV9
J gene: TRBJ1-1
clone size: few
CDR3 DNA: TGTGCCAGCAGCGTAGATCTGGTCGGGACTGAAGCTTTCTTT
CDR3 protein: CASSVDLVGTEAFF

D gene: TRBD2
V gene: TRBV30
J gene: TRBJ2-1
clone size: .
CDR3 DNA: TGTGCCTGGCGTAGTGCGGGAGCCTACAATGAGCAGTTCTTC
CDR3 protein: CAWRSAGAYNEQFF

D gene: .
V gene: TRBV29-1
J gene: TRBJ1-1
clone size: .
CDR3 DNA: TGCAGCGTTGAAGGGACGGGGGGGTCGAACACTGAAGCTTTCTTT
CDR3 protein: CSVEGTGGSNTEAFF

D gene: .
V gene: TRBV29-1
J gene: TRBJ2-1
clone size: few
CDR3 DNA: TGCAGCGTTGAACTCTGGGAGAAAATCTACAATGAGCAGTTCTTC
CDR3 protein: CSVELWEKIYNEQFF

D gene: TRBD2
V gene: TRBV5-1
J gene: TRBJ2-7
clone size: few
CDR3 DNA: TGCGCCAGCAGCCGAACCGGGACTAGCTCCCACGAGCAGTACTTC
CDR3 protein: CASSRTGTSSHEQYF

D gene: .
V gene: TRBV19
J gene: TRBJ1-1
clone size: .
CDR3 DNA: TGTGCCAGTAGAGGGACAATTAACACTGAAGCTTTCTTT
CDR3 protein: CASRGTINTEAFF

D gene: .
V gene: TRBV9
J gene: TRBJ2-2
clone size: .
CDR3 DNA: TGTGCCAGCAGCCCCACCGGGTTCACCGGGGAGCTGTTTTTT
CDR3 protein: CASSPTGFTGELFF

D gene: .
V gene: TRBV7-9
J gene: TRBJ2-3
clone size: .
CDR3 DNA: TGTGCCAGCAGCTTAGGACAGCTTGACACAGATACGCAGTATTTT
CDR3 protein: CASSLGQLDTDTQYF

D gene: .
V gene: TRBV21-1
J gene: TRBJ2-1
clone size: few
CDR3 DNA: TGTGCCACCAAATTGAAGAGCGGCCACAATGAGCAGTTCTTC
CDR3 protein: CATKLKSGHNEQFF

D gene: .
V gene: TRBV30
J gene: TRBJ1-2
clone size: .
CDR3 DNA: TGTGCCTGGAGCACCACCGACTTATCTAACTATGGCTACACCTTC
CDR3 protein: CAWSTTDLSNYGYTF

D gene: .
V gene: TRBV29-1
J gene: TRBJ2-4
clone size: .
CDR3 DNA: TGCAGCGTCGCCGCGGCACTAGCCAAAAACATTCAGTACTTC
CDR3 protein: CSVAAALAKNIQYF

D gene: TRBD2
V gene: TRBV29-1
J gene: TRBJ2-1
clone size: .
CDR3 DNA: TGCAGCGTTGAGTTCGAGCGGGAGCAGTCTCGGCAGTTCTTC
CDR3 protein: CSVEFEREQSRQFF

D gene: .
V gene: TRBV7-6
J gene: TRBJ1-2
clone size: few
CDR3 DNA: TGTGCCAGCAGCTCGGGGGGACATCGCTACACCTTC
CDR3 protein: CASSSGGHRYTF

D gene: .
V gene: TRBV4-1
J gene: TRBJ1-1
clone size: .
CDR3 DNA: TGCGCCAGCAGCCAAGACGGGAGGAACACTGAAGCTTTCTTT
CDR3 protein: CASSQDGRNTEAFF

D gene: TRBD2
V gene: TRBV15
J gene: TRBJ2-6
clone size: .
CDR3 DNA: TGTGCCACCAGCATCCTAGCGGGTTCTGGGGCCAACGTCCTGACTTTC
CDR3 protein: CATSILAGSGANVLTF

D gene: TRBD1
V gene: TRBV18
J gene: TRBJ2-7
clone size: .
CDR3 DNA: TGTGCCAGCTCACCAATCACCTTGGGACAGGGGGGGCACGAGCAGTACTTC
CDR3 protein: CASSPITLGQGGHEQYF

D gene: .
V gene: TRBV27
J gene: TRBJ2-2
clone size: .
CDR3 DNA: TGTGCCAGCAGTTTATCAGGACAGAGTCCAGGGGAGCTGTTTTTT
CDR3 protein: CASSLSGQSPGELFF

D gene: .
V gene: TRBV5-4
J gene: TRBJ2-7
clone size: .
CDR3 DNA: TGTGCCAGCAGCTCAGCCGGGAGCTCCTACGAGCAGTACTTC
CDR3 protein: CASSSAGSSYEQYF

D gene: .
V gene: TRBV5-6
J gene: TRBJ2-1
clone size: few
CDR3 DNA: TGTGCCAGCAGCGCCTTTCTAAATGAGCAGTTCTTC
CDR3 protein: CASSAFLNEQFF

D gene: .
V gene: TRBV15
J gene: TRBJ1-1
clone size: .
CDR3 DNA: TGTGCCACCAGCAGAGAAACAGCAAACATGAACACTGAAGCTTTCTTT
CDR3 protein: CATSRETANMNTEAFF

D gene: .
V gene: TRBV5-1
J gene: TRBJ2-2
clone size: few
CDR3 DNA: TGCGCCAGCAGCTTGGTGGTCCGGAGCACCGGGGAGCTGTTTTTT
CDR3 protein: CASSLVVRSTGELFF

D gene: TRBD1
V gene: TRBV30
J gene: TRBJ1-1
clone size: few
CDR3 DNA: TGTGCCTGGAGGGGGGACAGTCTGACTGAAGCTTTCTTT
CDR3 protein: CAWRGDSLTEAFF

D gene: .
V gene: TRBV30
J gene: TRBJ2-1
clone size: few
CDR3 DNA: TGTGCCTGGAGTGATCAGTTCAATGAGCAGTTCTTC
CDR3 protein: CAWSDQFNEQFF

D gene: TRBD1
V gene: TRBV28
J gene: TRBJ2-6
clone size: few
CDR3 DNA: TGTGCCAGCACTCGGGACAGGGGATCCGGGGCCAACGTCCTGACTTTC
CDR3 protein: CASTRDRGSGANVLTF

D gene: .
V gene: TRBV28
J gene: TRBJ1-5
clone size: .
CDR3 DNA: TGTGCCAGCAGACGTGGACAGCCTAATCAGCCCCAGCATTTT
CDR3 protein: CASRRGQPNQPQHF